This T cell receptor beta chain was documented in a study of blood T cell repertoires in COVID-19 (dated by TCRdb to the early 2020s). Study-level background: Collaborator samples came from the United States, Italy and Spain and covered acute and convalescent phases of COVID-19. The repertoires were released in a freely available public database meant as a resource for research on the immune response to SARS-CoV-2. Where available, HLA class I and class II types were obtained from metadata supplied by the sample provider rather than from assay-based typing. The sample metadata nearly always contained a de-identified subject ID, COVID-19 status, age in years and sex. The material from the prospective study consisted of cDNA or gDNA derived from T cells, B-cell-depleted T cells, or PBMCs. The samples were drawn from two sources: the first 160 participants of the ongoing ImmuneRACE study, and 1,000 to 1,500 subjects contributed by 6 global collaborators. Deeply sampled blood TCRbeta repertoires from subjects exposed to, actively infected with, or recovered from COVID-19 were included in the dataset. The paper as a whole reports these results and caveats: Clinical and demographic metadata were provided uncurated, with the amount varying by source and participant.

Reading from cysteine to phenylalanine, the CDR3 counts 15 amino acids. Of the read, only the CDR3 DNA is kept; its 45 bases are in frame from base 1. The germline ends are 12 bases apart after V is trimmed by 4 bases and J by 2 bases. The germline V gene supplies CDR1 SNHLY and CDR2 FYNNEI. As regards this clone: Its antigen is still unknown. There are no base qualities to consult, and no much larger clone falls within one base.

TCRbeta CDR3 regions were amplified from genomic DNA by means of the immunoSEQ Assay, a bias-controlled multiplex PCR. Regarding the original processing steps: The number of nucleated cells in each sample was estimated from the amplification of reference gene primers within the assay. To quantify the absolute abundance of each unique TCRbeta CDR3 rearrangement, sequence reads were collapsed and filtered. For each sample, productive Simpson clonality was calculated as the square root of Simpson's diversity index across productive rearrangements. TCRdb took this table from immuneACCESS and kept in-frame rearrangements with V and J called. Such tables lack part of the clones; where checked against another copy, unresolved V genes explain under half of the gap, and the rest is unexplained. That table is the source of V, J and clone size, and D and trimming were worked out from the DNA. This sample has some 100,000 clones in its table, and roughly 80% of those were observed once. Roughly 4.4% of the sample goes to the ten largest clones.

Whole blood was collected in K2EDTA tubes by collaborating institutions according to the institutions' own protocols. For TCRbeta analysis, collaborators shipped samples as frozen whole blood, isolated PBMCs, or DNA extracted from either of those sample types. The rearrangement combines TRBV2 with TRBJ1-5; the D gene is perhaps TRBD1, from 5 matching bases. Sequenced input: peripheral blood. The sequence was collected from a man aged 60 to 75 with acute or convalescent COVID-19. The DNA is TGTGCCAGCAGTGGTAGGAGGGGTGGCAATCAGCCCCAGCATTTT. Its protein reads: CASSGRRGGNQPQHF. Supplemented by the reference TRBV2 and TRBJ1-5 proteins around the CDR3, the complete variable domain is EPEVTQTPSHQVTQMGQEVILRCVPISNHLYFYWYRQILGQKVEFLVSFYNNEISEKSEIFDDQFSVERPDGSNFTLKIRSTKLEDSAMYFCASSGRRGGNQPQHFGDGTRLSIL.